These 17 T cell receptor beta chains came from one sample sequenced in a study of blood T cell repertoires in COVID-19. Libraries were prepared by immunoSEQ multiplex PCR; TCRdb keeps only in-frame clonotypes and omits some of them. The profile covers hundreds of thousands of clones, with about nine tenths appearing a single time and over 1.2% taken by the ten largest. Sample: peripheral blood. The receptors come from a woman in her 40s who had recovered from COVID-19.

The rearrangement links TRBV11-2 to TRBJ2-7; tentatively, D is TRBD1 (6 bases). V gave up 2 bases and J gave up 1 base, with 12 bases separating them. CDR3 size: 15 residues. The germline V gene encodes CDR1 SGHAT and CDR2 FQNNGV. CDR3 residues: CASSLSTGQSYEQYF. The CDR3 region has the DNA TGTGCCAGCAGCTTAAGTACAGGGCAGTCCTACGAGCAGTACTTC.

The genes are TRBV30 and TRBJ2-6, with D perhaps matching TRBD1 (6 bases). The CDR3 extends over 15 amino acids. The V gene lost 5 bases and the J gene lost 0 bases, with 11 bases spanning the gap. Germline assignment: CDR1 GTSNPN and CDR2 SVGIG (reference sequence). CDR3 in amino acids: CAWDTGSSGANVLTF. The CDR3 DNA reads TGTGCCTGGGACACAGGGAGCTCTGGGGCCAACGTCCTGACTTTC.

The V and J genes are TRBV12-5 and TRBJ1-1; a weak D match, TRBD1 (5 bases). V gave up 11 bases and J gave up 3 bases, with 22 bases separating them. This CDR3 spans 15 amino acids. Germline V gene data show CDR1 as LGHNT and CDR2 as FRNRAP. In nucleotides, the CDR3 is TGTGCTTCCTCCAGGCCCCCCTCAGGGCACACTGAAGCTTTCTTT. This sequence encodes CASSRPPSGHTEAFF.

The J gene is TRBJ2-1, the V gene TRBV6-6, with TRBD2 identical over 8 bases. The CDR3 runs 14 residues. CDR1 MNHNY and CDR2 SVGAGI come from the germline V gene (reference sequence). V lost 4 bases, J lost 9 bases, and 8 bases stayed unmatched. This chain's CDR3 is CASSSGGREGEQFF. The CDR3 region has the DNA TGTGCCAGCAGTTCCGGGGGCCGGGAGGGTGAGCAGTTCTTC.

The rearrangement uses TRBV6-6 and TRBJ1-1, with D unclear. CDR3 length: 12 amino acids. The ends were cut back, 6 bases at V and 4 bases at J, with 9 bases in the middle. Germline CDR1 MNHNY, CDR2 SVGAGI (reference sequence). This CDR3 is CASRADSTEAFF. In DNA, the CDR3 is TGTGCCAGCAGGGCGGACTCCACTGAAGCTTTCTTT.

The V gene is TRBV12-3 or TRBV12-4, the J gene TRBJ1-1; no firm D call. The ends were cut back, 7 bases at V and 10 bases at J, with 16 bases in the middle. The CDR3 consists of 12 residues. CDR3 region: CASTGTVNRAFF. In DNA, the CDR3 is TGTGCCAGCACAGGCACTGTCAATCGAGCTTTCTTT.

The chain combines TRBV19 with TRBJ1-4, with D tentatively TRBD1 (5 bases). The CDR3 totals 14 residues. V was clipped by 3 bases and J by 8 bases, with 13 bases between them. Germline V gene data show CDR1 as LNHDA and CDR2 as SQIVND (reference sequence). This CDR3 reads CASSMAREGEKLFF. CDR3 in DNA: TGTGCCAGTAGTATGGCCAGGGAGGGCGAAAAACTGTTTTTT.

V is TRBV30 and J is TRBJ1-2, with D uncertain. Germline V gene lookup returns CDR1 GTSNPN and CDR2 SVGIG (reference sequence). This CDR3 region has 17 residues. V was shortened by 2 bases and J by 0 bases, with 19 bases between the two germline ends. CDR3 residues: CAWSTKYIALANYGYTF. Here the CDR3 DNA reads TGTGCCTGGAGTACCAAATACATAGCCTTAGCTAACTATGGCTACACCTTC.

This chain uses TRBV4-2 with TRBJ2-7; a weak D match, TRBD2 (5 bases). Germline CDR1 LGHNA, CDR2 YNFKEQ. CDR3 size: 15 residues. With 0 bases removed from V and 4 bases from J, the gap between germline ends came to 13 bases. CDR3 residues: CASSQEPSTGYEQYF. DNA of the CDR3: TGTGCCAGCAGCCAAGAACCATCGACGGGGTACGAGCAGTACTTC.

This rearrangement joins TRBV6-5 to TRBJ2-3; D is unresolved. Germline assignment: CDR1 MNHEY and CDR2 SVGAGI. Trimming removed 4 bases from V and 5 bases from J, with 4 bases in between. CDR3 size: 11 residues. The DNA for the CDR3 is TGTGCCAGCAGTTCGCGAGATACGCAGTATTTT. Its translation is CASSSRDTQYF.

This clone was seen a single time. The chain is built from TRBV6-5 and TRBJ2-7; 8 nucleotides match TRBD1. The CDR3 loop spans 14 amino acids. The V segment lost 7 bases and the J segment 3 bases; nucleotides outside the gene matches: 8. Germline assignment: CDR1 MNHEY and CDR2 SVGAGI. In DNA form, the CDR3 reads TGTGCCAGCACCCGACAGGGGCCAGACTACGAGCAGTACTTC. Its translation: CASTRQGPDYEQYF.

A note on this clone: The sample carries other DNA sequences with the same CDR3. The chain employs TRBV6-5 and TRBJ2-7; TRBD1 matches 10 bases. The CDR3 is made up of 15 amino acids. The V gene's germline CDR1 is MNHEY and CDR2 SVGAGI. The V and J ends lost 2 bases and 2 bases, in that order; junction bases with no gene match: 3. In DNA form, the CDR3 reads TGTGCCAGCAGTTACAGCGGACAGGGGGCCTACGAGCAGTACTTC. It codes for CASSYSGQGAYEQYF.

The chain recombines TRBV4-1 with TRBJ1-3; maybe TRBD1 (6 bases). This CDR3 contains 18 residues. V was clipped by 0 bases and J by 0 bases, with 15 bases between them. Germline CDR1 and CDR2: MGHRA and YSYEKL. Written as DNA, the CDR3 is TGCGCCAGCAGCCAAGAATTATGGACAGAAGACTCTGGAAACACCATATATTTT. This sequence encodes CASSQELWTEDSGNTIYF.

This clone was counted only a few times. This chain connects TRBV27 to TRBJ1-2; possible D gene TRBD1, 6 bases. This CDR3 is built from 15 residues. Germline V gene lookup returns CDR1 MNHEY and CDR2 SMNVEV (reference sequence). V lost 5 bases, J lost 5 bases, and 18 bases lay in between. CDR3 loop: CASSPQAGTFYGYTF. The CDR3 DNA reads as TGTGCCAGCAGTCCCCAGGCCGGGACATTTTATGGCTACACCTTC.

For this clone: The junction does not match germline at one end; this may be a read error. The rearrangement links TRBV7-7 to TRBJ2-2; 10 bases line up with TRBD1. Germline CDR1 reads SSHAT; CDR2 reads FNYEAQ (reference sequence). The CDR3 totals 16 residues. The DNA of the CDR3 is TGTGCTAGCAGCCGTGGACAGGGGGGGAACACCGGGGAGCTGTTTTTT. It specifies CASSRGQGGNTGELFF. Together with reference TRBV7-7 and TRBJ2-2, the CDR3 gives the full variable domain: GAGVSQSPRYKVTKRGQDVTLRCDPISSHATLYWYQQALGQGPEFLTYFNYEAQPDKSGLPSDRFSAERPEGSISTLTIQRTEQRDSAMYRCASSRGQGGNTGELFFGEGSRLTVL.

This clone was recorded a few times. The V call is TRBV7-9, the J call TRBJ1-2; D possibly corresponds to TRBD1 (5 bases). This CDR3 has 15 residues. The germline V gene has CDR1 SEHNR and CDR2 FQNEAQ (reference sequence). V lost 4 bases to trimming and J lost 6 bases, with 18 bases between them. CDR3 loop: CASSWSGATRDGYTF. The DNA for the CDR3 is TGTGCCAGCAGCTGGAGTGGAGCCACCAGGGATGGCTACACCTTC.

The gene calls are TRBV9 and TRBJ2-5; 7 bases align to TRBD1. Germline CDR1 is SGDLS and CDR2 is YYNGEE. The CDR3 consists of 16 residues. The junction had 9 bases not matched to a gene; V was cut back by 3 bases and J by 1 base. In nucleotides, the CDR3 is TGTGCCAGCAGCGCCGTCAGACAGGGCTCCCAAGAGACCCAGTACTTC. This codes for CASSAVRQGSQETQYF.